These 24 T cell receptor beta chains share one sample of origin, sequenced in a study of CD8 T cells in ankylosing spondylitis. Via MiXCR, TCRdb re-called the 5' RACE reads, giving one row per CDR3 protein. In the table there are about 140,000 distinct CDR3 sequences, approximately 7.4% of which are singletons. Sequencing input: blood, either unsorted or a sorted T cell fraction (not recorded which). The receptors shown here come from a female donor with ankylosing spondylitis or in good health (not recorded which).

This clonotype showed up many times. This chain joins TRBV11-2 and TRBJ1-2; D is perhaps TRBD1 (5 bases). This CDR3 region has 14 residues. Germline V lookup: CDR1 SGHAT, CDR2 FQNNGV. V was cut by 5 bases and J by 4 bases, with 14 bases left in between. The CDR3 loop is CASSPRGLSYGYTF. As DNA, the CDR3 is TGTGCCAGCAGCCCCCGGGGGTTGTCCTATGGCTACACCTTC. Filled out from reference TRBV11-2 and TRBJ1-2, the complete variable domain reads EAGVAQSPRYKIIEKRQSVAFWCNPISGHATLYWYQQILGQGPKLLIQFQNNGVVDDSQLPKDRFSAERLKGVDSTLKIQPAKLEDSAVYLCASSPRGLSYGYTFGSGTRLTVV.

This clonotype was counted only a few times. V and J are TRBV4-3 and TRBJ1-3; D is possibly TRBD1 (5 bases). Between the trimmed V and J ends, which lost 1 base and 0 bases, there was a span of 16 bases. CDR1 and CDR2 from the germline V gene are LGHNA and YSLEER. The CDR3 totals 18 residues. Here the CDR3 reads CASSQVPGAFPSGNTIYF. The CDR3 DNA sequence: TGCGCCAGCAGCCAAGTTCCTGGGGCCTTCCCCTCTGGAAACACCATATATTTT.

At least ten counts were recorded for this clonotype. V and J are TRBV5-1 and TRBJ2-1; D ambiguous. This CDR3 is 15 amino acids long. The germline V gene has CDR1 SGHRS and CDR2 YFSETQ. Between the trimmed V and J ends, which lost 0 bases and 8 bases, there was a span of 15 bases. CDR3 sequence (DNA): TGCGCCAGCAGCTTGGCTCTAGATCCTGCCTATGAGCAGTTCTTC. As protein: CASSLALDPAYEQFF.

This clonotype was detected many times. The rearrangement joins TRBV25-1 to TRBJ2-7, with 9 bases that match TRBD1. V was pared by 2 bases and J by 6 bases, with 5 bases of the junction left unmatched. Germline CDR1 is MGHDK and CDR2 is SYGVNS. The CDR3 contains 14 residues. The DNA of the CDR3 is TGTGCCAGCAGTGAAATGGACAGGGGTGGCGAGCAGTACTTC. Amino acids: CASSEMDRGGEQYF.

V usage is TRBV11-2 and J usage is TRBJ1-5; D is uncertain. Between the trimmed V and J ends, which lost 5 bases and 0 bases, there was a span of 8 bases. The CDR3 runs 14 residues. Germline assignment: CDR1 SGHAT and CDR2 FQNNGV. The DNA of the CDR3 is TGTGCCAGCAGCCCTGATTATAGCAATCAGCCCCAGCATTTT. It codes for CASSPDYSNQPQHF.

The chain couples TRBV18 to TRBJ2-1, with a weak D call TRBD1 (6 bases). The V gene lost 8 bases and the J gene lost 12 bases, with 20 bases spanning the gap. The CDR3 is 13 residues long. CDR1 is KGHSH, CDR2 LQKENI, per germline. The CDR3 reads CASAGDGVHGQFF. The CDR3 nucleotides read TGTGCCAGCGCAGGGGACGGGGTGCATGGGCAGTTCTTC.

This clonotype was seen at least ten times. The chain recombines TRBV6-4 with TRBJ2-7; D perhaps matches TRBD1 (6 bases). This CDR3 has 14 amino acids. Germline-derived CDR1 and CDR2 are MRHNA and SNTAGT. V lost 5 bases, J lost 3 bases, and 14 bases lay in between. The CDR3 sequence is CASSHLDRFYEQYF. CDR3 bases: TGTGCCAGCAGTCATCTGGACAGATTCTACGAGCAGTACTTC.

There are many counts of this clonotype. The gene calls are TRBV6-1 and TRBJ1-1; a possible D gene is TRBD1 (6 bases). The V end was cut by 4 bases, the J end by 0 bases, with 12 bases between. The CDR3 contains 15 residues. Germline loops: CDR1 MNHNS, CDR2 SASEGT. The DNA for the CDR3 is TGTGCCAGCAGTGTCGGGGGGGGGCTGAACACTGAAGCTTTCTTT. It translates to CASSVGGGLNTEAFF.

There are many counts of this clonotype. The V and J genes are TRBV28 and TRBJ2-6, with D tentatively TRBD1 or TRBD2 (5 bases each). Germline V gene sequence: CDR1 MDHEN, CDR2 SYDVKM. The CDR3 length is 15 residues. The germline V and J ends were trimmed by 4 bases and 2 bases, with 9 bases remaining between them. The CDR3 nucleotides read TGTGCCAGCAGTTCCTGGGGGACTGGGGCCAACGTCCTGACTTTC. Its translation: CASSSWGTGANVLTF.

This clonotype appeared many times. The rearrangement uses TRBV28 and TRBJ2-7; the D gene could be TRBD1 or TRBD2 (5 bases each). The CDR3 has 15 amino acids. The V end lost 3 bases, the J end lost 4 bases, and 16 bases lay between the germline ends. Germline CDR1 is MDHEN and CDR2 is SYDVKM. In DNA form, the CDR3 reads TGTGCCAGCAGTTTTGGGGGACCGGGATCATACGAGCAGTACTTC. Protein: CASSFGGPGSYEQYF.

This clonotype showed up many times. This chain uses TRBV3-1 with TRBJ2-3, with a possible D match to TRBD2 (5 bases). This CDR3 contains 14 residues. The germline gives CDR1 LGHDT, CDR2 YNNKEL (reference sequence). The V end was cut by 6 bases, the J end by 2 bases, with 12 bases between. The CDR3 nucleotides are TGTGCCAGCAGACCGGGATCTAACACAGATACGCAGTATTTT. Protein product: CASRPGSNTDTQYF.

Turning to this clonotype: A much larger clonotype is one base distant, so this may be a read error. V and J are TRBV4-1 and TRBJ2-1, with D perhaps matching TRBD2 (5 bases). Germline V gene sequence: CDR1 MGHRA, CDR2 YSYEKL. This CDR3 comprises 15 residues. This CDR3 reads CASRVGITGYSEQFF. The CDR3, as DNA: TGCGCCAGCCGGGTGGGAATTACGGGATACAGTGAGCAGTTCTTC.

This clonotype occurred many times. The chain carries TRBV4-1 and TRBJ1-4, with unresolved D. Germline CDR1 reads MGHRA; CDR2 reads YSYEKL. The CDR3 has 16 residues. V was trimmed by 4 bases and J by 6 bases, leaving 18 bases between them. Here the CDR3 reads CASSLNLGNFHEKLFF. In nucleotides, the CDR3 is TGCGCCAGCAGCCTCAATCTGGGGAATTTTCATGAAAAACTGTTTTTT.

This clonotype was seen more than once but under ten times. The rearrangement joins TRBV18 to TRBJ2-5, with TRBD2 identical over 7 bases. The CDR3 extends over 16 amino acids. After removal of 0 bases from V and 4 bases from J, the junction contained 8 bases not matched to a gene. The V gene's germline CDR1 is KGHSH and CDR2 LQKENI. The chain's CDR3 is CASSPPGGATRETQYF. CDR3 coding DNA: TGTGCCAGCTCACCACCGGGAGGGGCCACCAGAGAGACCCAGTACTTC. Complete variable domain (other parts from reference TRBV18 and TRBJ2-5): NAGVMQNPRHLVRRRGQEARLRCSPMKGHSHVYWYRQLPEEGLKFMVYLQKENIIDESGMPKERFSAEFPKEGPSILRIQQVVRGDSAAYFCASSPPGGATRETQYFGPGTRLLVL.

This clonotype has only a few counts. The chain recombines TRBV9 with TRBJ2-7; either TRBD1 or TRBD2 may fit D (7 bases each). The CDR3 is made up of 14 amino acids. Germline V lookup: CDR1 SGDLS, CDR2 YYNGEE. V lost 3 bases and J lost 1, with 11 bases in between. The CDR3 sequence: CASSAGGQSYEQYF. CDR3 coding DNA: TGTGCCAGCAGCGCGGGGGGACAGTCCTACGAGCAGTACTTC.

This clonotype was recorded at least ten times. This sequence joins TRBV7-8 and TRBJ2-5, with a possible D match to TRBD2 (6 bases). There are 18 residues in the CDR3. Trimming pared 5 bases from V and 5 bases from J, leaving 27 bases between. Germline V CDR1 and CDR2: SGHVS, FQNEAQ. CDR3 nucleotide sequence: TGTGCCAGCAGCCGCTGGGGGGAGTTGCTCCGTGAGTTGGAGACCCAGTACTTC. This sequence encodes CASSRWGELLRELETQYF.

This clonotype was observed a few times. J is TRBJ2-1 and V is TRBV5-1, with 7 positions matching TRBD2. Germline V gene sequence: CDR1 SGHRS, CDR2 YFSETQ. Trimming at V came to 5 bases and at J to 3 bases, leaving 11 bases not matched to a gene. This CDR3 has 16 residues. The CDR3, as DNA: TGCGCCAGCAGTTTTGGAGGGAGGGGTGACTACAATGAGCAGTTCTTC. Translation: CASSFGGRGDYNEQFF.

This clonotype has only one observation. The CDR3 sequence: CSARELYFSTDTQYF. As DNA, the CDR3 is TGCAGTGCTAGAGAACTATACTTTAGCACAGATACGCAGTATTTT. The chain has TRBV20-1 and TRBJ2-3; D gene unclear. The CDR3 is 15 residues long. V lost 0 bases and J 0 bases, leaving 10 bases between the germline ends. Looked up from germline, CDR1 is DFQATT and CDR2 is SNEGSKA (reference sequence).

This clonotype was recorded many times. The chain's CDR3 is CSVEESVATSPYNEQFF. The CDR3 DNA sequence: TGCAGCGTTGAGGAGTCGGTAGCGACGTCCCCCTACAATGAGCAGTTCTTC. J is TRBJ2-1 and V is TRBV29-1; tentatively, D is TRBD2 (5 bases). The V end was cut by 3 bases, the J end by 2 bases, with 20 bases between. The CDR3 consists of 17 residues. Germline V gene lookup returns CDR1 SQVTM and CDR2 ANQGSEA.

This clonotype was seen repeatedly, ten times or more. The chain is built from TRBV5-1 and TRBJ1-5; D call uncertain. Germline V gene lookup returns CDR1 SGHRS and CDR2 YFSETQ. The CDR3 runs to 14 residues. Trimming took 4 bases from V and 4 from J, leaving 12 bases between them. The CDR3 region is CASSVDGTNQPQHF. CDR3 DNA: TGCGCCAGCAGCGTGGACGGTACTAATCAGCCCCAGCATTTT.

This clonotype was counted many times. The CDR3 here is CASSLSTTAQAFF. The CDR3 nucleotides read TGTGCCAGCAGTCTCTCGACCACAGCGCAAGCTTTCTTT. The chain recombines TRBV9 with TRBJ1-1; no clear D gene. Trimming pared 5 bases from V and 9 bases from J, leaving 17 bases between. From germline, CDR1 is SGDLS and CDR2 YYNGEE. The CDR3 sequence is 13 residues long.

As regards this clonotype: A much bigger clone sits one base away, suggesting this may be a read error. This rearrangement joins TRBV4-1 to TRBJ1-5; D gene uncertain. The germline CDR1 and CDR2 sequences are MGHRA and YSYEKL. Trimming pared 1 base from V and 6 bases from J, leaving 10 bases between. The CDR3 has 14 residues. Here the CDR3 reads CASSQARIVQPQHF. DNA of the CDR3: TGCGCCAGCAGCCAAGCGAGGATAGTTCAGCCCCAGCATTTT.

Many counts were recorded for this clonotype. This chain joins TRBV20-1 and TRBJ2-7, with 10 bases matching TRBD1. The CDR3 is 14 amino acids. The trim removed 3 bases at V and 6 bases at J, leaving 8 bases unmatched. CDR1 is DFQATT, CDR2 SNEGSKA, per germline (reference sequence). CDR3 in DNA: TGCAGTGCTAGGGACGTGACAGGGGGCGGCGAGCAGTACTTC. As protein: CSARDVTGGGEQYF.

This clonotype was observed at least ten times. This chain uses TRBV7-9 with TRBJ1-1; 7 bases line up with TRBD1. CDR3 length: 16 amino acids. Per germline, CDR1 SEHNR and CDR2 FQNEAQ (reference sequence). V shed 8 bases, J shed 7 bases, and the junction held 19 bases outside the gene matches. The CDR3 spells CASSDAGGGAGSEAFF. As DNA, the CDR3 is TGTGCCAGCTCAGATGCAGGGGGTGGGGCGGGCAGTGAAGCTTTCTTT.